A single sample gave rise to the 13 T cell receptor beta chains below, sequenced in a study of radiotherapy plus CTLA-4 blockade in lung cancer. Profiled with immunoSEQ multiplex PCR; TCRdb holds only in-frame clones, not every one. The table records fewer than 65,000 clones, about four fifths of them present only once. This material consisted of peripheral blood, taken from a patient treated with radiotherapy plus ipilimumab. These receptors all stem from a human donor with non-small cell lung cancer who had a complete response to radiotherapy plus ipilimumab.

The V gene is TRBV7-8, the J gene TRBJ2-7; TRBD2 agrees at 7 bases. The trim removed 4 bases at V and 3 bases at J, leaving 15 bases unmatched. The CDR3 consists of 17 residues. Germline lookup yields CDR1 SGHVS and CDR2 FQNEAQ. In DNA form, the CDR3 reads TGTGCCAGCAGCTCTCCCCTTCGAATGGGAGGGGTCTACGAGCAGTACGTC. Its translation is CASSSPLRMGGVYEQYV.

J is TRBJ2-7 and V is TRBV27, with D maybe TRBD2 (6 bases). This CDR3 region has 15 residues. Germline V gene lookup returns CDR1 MNHEY and CDR2 SMNVEV (reference sequence). V was pared by 9 bases and J by 2 bases, with 20 bases between. CDR3 in DNA: TGTGCCAGTAGAAGCTTGGGAGGTCTTCCCTACGAGCAGTACTTC. Translating it yields CASRSLGGLPYEQYF.

The rearrangement joins TRBV9 to TRBJ1-2, with TRBD1 matching over 8 bases. The CDR3 has 14 amino acids. J was trimmed by 4 bases and V by 2 bases; bases with no gene match: 4. In germline, CDR1 is SGDLS, CDR2 YYNGEE. In DNA, the CDR3 is TGTGCCAGCAGCGTTGACAGGGGACCCTATGGCTACACCTTC. Its translation: CASSVDRGPYGYTF.

For the CDR3, the DNA is TGTGCCAGCAGCGTAGCTATGAACACTGAAGCTTTCTTT. Protein: CASSVAMNTEAFF. This rearrangement joins TRBV14 to TRBJ1-1, with D unresolved. The germline gives CDR1 SGHDN, CDR2 FVKESK. V lost 5 bases and J lost 0, with 7 bases in between. This CDR3 contains 13 residues.

The chain uses TRBV5-8 and TRBJ2-7; no definite D call. The V and J ends lost 3 bases and 4 bases respectively, with 5 bases between them. Germline loops: CDR1 SGHTS, CDR2 YDEGEE. The CDR3 loop spans 11 amino acids. The CDR3 reads CASSSRYEQYV. In DNA, the CDR3 is TGTGCCAGCAGCTCCAGGTACGAGCAGTACGTC.

The chain is built from TRBV5-4 and TRBJ2-7; 15 nucleotides align to TRBD2. J lost 1 base, V lost 0 bases, and 5 bases had no gene match. Per the germline V gene, CDR1 is SGHNT and CDR2 is YYREEE (reference sequence). This CDR3 is 18 amino acids long. The CDR3 reads CASSLGTSGGARSYEQYF. The CDR3 coding sequence is TGTGCCAGCAGCTTGGGGACTAGCGGGGGGGCCAGGTCCTACGAGCAGTACTTC.

The chain recombines TRBV19 with TRBJ2-1, with 11 nucleotides matching TRBD2. Germline V lookup: CDR1 LNHDA, CDR2 SQIVND (reference sequence). V dropped 4 bases and J dropped 10; count of bases not matched to a gene: 12. CDR3 size: 16 residues. DNA for the CDR3: TGTGCCAGTAGTAGCCGTAGCGGGAGGGGGGGTGAAGAGCAGTTCTTC. Its translation: CASSSRSGRGGEEQFF.

This clone has more than one count but fewer than ten. V and J are TRBV28 and TRBJ1-2, with a weak D call TRBD1 (6 bases). Deletions cut 6 bases from V and 4 bases from J, with 9 bases between. Germline loops: CDR1 MDHEN, CDR2 SYDVKM. This CDR3 comprises 12 residues. CDR3 nucleotide sequence: TGTGCCAGCAGCGGACAGCCCTATGGCTACACCTTC. Translating it yields CASSGQPYGYTF.

J is TRBJ1-3 and V is TRBV6-5; D not resolved. V was clipped by 0 bases and J by 4 bases, with 7 bases between them. This CDR3 spans 14 amino acids. Germline loops: CDR1 MNHEY, CDR2 SVGAGI. CDR3 amino acids: CASSYSGQGNTIYF. CDR3 sequence (DNA): TGTGCCAGCAGTTACTCGGGCCAGGGAAACACCATATATTTT.

This clone was picked up a small number of times. The gene calls are TRBV11-2 and TRBJ1-1, with TRBD1 as a possible D gene (5 bases). The CDR3 sequence is 15 residues long. Trimming removed 4 bases from V and 4 bases from J, with 16 bases in between. The germline V gene encodes CDR1 SGHAT and CDR2 FQNNGV. CDR3 sequence reads: CASSYRYKGLTEAFF. CDR3 DNA sequence: TGTGCCAGCAGCTACCGATATAAGGGGCTCACTGAAGCTTTCTTT. Full variable domain (rest looked up from reference TRBV11-2 and TRBJ1-1): EAGVAQSPRYKIIEKRQSVAFWCNPISGHATLYWYQQILGQGPKLLIQFQNNGVVDDSQLPKDRFSAERLKGVDSTLKIQPAKLEDSAVYLCASSYRYKGLTEAFFGQGTRLTVV.

The chain recombines TRBV5-1 with TRBJ2-7; TRBD1 aligns across 7 bases. Germline V gives CDR1 SGHRS, CDR2 YFSETQ. The CDR3 sequence is 13 residues long. V trimming: 4 bases; J trimming: 6 bases; junction bases outside the gene matches: 7. CDR3 residues: CASSLTTGAEQYV. For the CDR3, the DNA is TGCGCCAGCAGCCTAACCACAGGGGCCGAGCAGTACGTC.

This chain joins TRBV30 and TRBJ2-2; maybe TRBD1 (6 bases). Trimming took 2 bases from V and 1 from J, leaving 14 bases between them. Germline V gene data show CDR1 as GTSNPN and CDR2 as SVGIG (reference sequence). CDR3 length equals 16 residues. CDR3: CAWSRGSSRNTGELFF. CDR3 DNA: TGTGCCTGGAGTAGGGGGAGTAGTCGGAACACCGGGGAGCTGTTTTTT.

This clone was detected once. This sequence joins TRBV4-3 and TRBJ1-2; D uncertain. The germline V and J ends were trimmed by 0 bases and 8 bases, with 10 bases remaining between them. The germline CDR1 and CDR2 sequences are LGHNA and YSLEER. The length of the CDR3 is 13 residues. The chain's CDR3 is CASSQDGPVGYTF. The CDR3 DNA sequence: TGCGCCAGCAGCCAAGATGGGCCAGTCGGCTACACCTTC.